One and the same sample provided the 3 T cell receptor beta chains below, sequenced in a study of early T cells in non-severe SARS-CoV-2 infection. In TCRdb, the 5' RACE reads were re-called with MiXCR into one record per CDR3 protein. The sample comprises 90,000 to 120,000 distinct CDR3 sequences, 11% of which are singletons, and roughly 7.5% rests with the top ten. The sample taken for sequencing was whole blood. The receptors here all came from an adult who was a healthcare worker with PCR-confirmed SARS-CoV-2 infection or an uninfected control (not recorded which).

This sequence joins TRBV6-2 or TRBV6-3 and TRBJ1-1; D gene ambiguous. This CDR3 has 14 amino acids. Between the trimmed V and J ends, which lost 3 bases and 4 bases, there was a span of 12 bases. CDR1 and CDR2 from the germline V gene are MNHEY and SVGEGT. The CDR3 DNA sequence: TGTGCCAGCAGTTATATTGGACGGAGCACTGAAGCTTTCTTT. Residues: CASSYIGRSTEAFF.

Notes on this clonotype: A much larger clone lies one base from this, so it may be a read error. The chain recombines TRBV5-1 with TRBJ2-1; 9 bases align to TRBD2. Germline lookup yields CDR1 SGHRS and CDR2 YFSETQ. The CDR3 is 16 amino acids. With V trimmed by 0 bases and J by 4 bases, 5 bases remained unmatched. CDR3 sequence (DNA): TGCGCCAGCAGCTTGGAGGCTAGCGGGGATTACAATGAGCAGTTCTTC. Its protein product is CASSLEASGDYNEQFF.

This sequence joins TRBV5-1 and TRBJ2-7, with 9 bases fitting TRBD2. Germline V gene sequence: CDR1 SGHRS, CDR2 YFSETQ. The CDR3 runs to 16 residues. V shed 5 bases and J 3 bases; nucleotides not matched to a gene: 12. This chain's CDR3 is CASSTTPGLANYEQYF. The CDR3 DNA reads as TGCGCCAGCAGTACGACCCCGGGACTAGCCAACTACGAGCAGTACTTC.